This TCR beta chain is drawn from a study of cytomegalovirus exposure and HLA in healthy donors. For the study at large: As released early, the data held approximately 80 million unique TCRs from HLA-typed donors. Study-level findings and limits: Sequencing probably produced one cluster of sequence variants that were highly shared.

The junction had 5 bases not matched to a gene; V was cut back by 0 bases and J by 5 bases. This CDR3 comprises 17 residues. The V gene's germline CDR1 is MGHRA and CDR2 YSYEKL. Researchers ran the PCR with 60 Vbeta and 13 Jbeta primers. Sequenced by immunoSEQ multiplex PCR; TCRdb stores in-frame clones only, minus some. Of 150,000 to 200,000 clones in the sample, around 83% were seen once. Concerning this clone: Its matching antigen is unknown.

The source material was PBMCs. V and J are TRBV4-1 and TRBJ2-1; 12 nucleotides line up with TRBD2. This TCR was sampled from a man aged 50-59 years in good health and CMV-seropositive. The CDR3 nucleotides are TGCGCCAGCAGCCAAGATCGGGCTAGCGGGGGGGACAATGAGCAGTTCTTC. The encoded protein is CASSQDRASGGDNEQFF.